Reported below is one T cell receptor (beta chain). Per the authors' pipeline: Researchers report that nucleated cell counts were estimated from reference gene primer amplification. Assay: immunoSEQ multiplex PCR; the TCRdb copy retains only in-frame clones and omits some. V and J calls plus clone size are reproduced from that table; the DNA served to infer D and trimming. This table has a few hundred thousand clones, 65% to 85% appearing once. The data are from a study of blood T cell repertoires in COVID-19. The germline gives CDR1 MNHEY, CDR2 SMNVEV (reference sequence). This CDR3 region has 17 residues. V lost 4 bases and J lost 3; bases outside the gene matches: 8. Assignments of participants to cohorts depended upon their own reported clinical history. Donors of Cohort 3 who recovered were those that had two negative PCRs, clearance, or symptom resolution.

This sequence joins TRBV27 and TRBJ1-6, with 8 bases lining up with TRBD1. The origin of this receptor is a man aged 50 to 59 who had recovered from COVID-19. The specimen sequenced was PBMCs or T cells enriched from blood (not recorded which). The CDR3 here is CASSSSKGTGYNSPLHF. The CDR3 DNA reads TGTGCCAGCAGTTCCTCCAAAGGGACAGGCTATAATTCACCCCTCCACTTT.